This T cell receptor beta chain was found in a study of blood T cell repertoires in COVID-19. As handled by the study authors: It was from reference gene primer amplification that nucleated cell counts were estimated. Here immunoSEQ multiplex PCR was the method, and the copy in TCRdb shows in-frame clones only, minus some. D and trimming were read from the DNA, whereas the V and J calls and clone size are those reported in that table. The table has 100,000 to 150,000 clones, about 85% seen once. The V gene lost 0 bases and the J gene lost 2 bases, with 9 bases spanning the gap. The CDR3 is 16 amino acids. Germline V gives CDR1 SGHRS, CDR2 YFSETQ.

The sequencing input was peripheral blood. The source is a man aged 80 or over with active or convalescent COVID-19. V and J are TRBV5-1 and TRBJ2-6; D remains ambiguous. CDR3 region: CASSLVQDAGANVLTF. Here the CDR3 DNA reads TGCGCCAGCAGCTTGGTTCAGGATGCTGGGGCCAACGTCCTGACTTTC.